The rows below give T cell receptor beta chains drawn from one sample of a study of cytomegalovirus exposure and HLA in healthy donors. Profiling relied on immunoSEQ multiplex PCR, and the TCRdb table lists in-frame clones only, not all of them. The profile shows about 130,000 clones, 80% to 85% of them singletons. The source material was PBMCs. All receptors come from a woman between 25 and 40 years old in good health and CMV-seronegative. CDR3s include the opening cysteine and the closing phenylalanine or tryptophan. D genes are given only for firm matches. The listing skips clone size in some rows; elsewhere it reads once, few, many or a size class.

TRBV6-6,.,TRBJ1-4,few,CASGWKDRRNEKLFF,TGTGCCAGCGGCTGGAAAGACAGGAGAAATGAAAAACTGTTTTTT
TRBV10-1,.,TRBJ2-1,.,CASSESQDSNEQFF,TGCGCCAGCAGTGAGTCGCAGGACAGCAATGAGCAGTTCTTC
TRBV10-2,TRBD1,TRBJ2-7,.,CASSESRGQGANEQYF,TGCGCCAGCAGTGAGTCGAGAGGACAGGGGGCAAACGAGCAGTACTTC
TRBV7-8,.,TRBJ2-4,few,CASSLAVAKNIQYF,TGTGCCAGCAGCCTCGCGGTAGCCAAAAACATTCAGTACTTC
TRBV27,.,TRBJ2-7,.,CASSFRGSYEQYF,TGTGCCAGCAGTTTTAGAGGCTCCTACGAGCAGTACTTC
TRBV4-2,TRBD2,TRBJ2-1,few,CASSLGTSGGYNEQFF,TGTGCCAGCAGCCTTGGGACTAGCGGGGGCTACAATGAGCAGTTCTTC
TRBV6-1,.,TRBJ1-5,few,CASSVRETHLTQPQHF,TGTGCCAGCAGTGTCCGCGAGACACATTTAACTCAGCCCCAGCATTTT
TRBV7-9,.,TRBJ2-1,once,CASSFSGSMPEQFF,TGTGCCAGCAGCTTCTCCGGGAGCATGCCTGAGCAGTTCTTC
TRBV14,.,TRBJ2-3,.,CASSQYTDTQYF,TGTGCCAGCAGCCAATACACAGATACGCAGTATTTT
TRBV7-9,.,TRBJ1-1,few,CASSPSGDIEAFF,TGTGCCAGCAGCCCCAGTGGGGACATTGAAGCTTTCTTT
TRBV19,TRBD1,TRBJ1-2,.,CASRSTDRGLWGYTF,TGTGCCAGTAGATCGACGGACAGGGGGCTATGGGGCTACACCTTC
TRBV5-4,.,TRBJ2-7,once,CASSPGWGPYEQYF,TGTGCCAGCAGCCCTGGGTGGGGCCCCTACGAGCAGTACTTC
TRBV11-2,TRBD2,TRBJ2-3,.,CASSLGGGGAIFTDTQYF,TGTGCCAGCAGCTTAGGGGGCGGGGGGGCCATCTTCACAGATACGCAGTATTTT
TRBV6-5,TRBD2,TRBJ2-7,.,CASSPGLAATYEQYF,TGTGCCAGCAGCCCGGGACTAGCGGCTACCTACGAGCAGTACTTC
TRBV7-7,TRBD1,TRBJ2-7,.,CASSSGQGSSYEQYF,TGTGCTAGCAGCTCGGGACAGGGGAGCTCCTACGAGCAGTACTTC
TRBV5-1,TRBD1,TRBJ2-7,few,CASSLGGGRYEQYF,TGCGCCAGCAGCTTGGGAGGGGGCCGTTACGAGCAGTACTTC
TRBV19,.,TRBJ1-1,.,CASSDDSLTPAFF,TGTGCCAGTAGTGACGACAGTCTCACACCAGCTTTCTTT
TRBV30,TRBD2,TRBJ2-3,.,CAWSPLRSAGGTDTQYF,TGTGCCTGGAGTCCCCTCCGATCAGCGGGAGGCACAGATACGCAGTATTTT
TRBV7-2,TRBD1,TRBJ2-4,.,CASSSGQVLAKNIQYF,TGTGCCAGCAGCTCTGGACAGGTCCTAGCCAAAAACATTCAGTACTTC
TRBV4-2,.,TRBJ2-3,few,CASSQALESTDTQYF,TGTGCCAGCAGCCAAGCGCTAGAGAGCACAGATACGCAGTATTTT
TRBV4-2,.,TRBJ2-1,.,CASSLDRYNEQFF,TGTGCCAGCAGCCTGGACAGATACAATGAGCAGTTCTTC
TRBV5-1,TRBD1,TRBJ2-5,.,CASQRDSTQPTQYF,TGCGCCAGTCAGAGGGACAGTACACAACCTACCCAGTACTTC
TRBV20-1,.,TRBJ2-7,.,CSARGTSEQYF,TGCAGTGCTAGGGGTACTAGCGAGCAGTACTTC
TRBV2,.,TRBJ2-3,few,CASSEWIRGLLYSNPDTQYF,TGTGCCAGCAGTGAATGGATAAGGGGCTTACTTTATTCCAATCCAGATACGCAGTATTTT
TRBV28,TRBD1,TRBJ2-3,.,CASSSPGQGTDTQYF,TGTGCCAGCAGTTCCCCGGGACAGGGTACAGATACGCAGTATTTT
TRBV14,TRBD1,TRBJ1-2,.,CASSTGDYGYTF,TGTGCCAGCAGCACAGGGGACTATGGCTACACCTTC
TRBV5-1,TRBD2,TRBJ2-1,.,CASSPSGSSYNEQFF,TGCGCCAGCAGCCCGAGCGGGAGCTCCTACAATGAGCAGTTCTTC
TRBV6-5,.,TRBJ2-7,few,CASSYSSSYEQYF,TGTGCCAGCAGTTACTCGTCTAGCTACGAGCAGTACTTC
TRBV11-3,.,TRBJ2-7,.,CASSSNRNEQYF,TGTGCCAGCAGCTCGAACAGGAACGAGCAGTACTTC
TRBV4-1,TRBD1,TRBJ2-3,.,CASSRNLQGAITDTQYF,TGCGCCAGCAGCCGAAACCTTCAGGGGGCTATTACAGATACGCAGTATTTT
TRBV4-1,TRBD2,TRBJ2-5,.,CASSPERGGFETQYF,TGCGCCAGCAGCCCCGAGCGGGGGGGCTTTGAGACCCAGTACTTC
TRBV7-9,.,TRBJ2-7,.,CASSFSDEQYF,TGTGCCAGCAGCTTCTCGGACGAGCAGTACTTC
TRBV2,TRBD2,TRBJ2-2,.,CASRRGLAGDSTGELFF,TGTGCCAGCAGGCGCGGACTAGCGGGAGATAGCACCGGGGAGCTGTTTTTT
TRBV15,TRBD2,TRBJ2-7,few,CATSREAGDSSYEQYF,TGTGCCACCAGCAGAGAGGCGGGAGATAGCTCCTACGAGCAGTACTTC
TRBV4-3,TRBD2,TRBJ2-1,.,CASSQYASGIPGEQFF,TGCGCCAGCAGCCAATATGCTAGCGGGATTCCCGGTGAGCAGTTCTTC
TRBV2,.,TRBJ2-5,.,CASSVYRQETQYF,TGTGCCAGCAGCGTCTACAGACAAGAGACCCAGTACTTC
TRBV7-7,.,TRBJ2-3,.,CASSHGGGDTQYF,TGTGCTAGCAGCCATGGGGGAGGAGATACGCAGTATTTT
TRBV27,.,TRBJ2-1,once,CASSHRYEQFF,TGTGCCAGCAGTCACAGATATGAGCAGTTCTTC
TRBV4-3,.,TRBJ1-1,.,CASSQESGQPMAEAFF,TGCGCCAGCAGCCAAGAATCAGGACAGCCCATGGCTGAAGCTTTCTTT
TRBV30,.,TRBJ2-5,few,CAWSEGWVGRASETQYF,TGTGCCTGGAGTGAGGGCTGGGTAGGCAGGGCTTCGGAGACCCAGTACTTC
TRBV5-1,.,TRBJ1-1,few,CASSLLSGQNTEAFF,TGCGCCAGCAGCCTACTATCGGGACAGAACACTGAAGCTTTCTTT
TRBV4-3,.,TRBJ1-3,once,CASSQASGASGNTIYF,TGCGCCAGCAGCCAAGCCAGCGGGGCCTCTGGAAACACCATATATTTT
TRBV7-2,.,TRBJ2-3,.,CASSPRTDTQYF,TGTGCCAGCAGCCCTCGCACAGATACGCAGTATTTT
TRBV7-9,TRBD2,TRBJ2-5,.,CASSFLGWSGRPQETQYF,TGTGCCAGCAGCTTCCTCGGATGGAGCGGGAGACCACAAGAGACCCAGTACTTC
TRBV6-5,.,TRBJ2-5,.,CASSGGQRETQYF,TGTGCCAGCAGTGGGGGACAACGAGAGACCCAGTACTTC
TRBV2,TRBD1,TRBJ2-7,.,CASKSGTASYEQYF,TGTGCCAGCAAATCTGGGACAGCCTCCTACGAGCAGTACTTC
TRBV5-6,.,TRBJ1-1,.,CASSLLGVLNTEAFF,TGTGCCAGCAGCTTGTTAGGAGTTTTGAACACTGAAGCTTTCTTT
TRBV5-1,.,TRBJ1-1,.,CASTPSGNTEAFF,TGCGCCAGCACACCCTCAGGGAACACTGAAGCTTTCTTT
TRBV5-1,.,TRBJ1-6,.,CASSPTGGVSPLHF,TGCGCCAGCAGCCCTACGGGGGGGGTTTCACCCCTCCACTTT
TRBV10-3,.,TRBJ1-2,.,CAISEDRPGNYGYTF,TGTGCCATCAGTGAGGACCGTCCCGGGAACTATGGCTACACCTTC
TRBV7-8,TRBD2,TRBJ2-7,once,CASSGGTTLVEQYF,TGTGCCAGCAGCGGGGGGACTACCCTCGTCGAGCAGTACTTC
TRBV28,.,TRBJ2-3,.,CASSLLVQRALGGMVRTDTQYF,TGTGCCAGCAGTTTATTGGTCCAGCGGGCACTCGGAGGGATGGTTAGGACAGATACGCAGTATTTT
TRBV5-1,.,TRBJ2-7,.,CASSLGGQRSSYEQYF,TGCGCCAGCAGCTTGGGAGGACAGAGGAGCTCCTACGAGCAGTACTTC
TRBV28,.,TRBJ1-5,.,CASSLSTGAADQPQHF,TGTGCCAGCAGTTTATCGACAGGAGCAGCGGATCAGCCCCAGCATTTT